One and the same sample provided the 29 T cell receptor beta chains below, sequenced in a study of blood T cell repertoires in COVID-19. Here immunoSEQ multiplex PCR was the method, and the copy in TCRdb shows in-frame clones only, minus some. The table shows about 44,000 clones, with 80% to 90% occurring only once. The specimen sequenced was peripheral blood. These receptors were obtained from a middle-aged woman with acute or convalescent COVID-19.

The CDR3, as DNA: TGTGCCTGGAGTCGCCCGGGCGGACAGGCCTACGAGCAGTACTTC. Its translation is CAWSRPGGQAYEQYF. The chain couples TRBV30 to TRBJ2-7, with 7 bases matching TRBD1. The length of the CDR3 is 15 residues. Germline V lookup: CDR1 GTSNPN, CDR2 SVGIG (reference sequence). V lost 2 bases and J lost 2; bases outside the gene matches: 9.

The V gene is TRBV19, the J gene TRBJ1-1; D is uncertain. Germline V gene sequence: CDR1 LNHDA, CDR2 SQIVND (reference sequence). V was clipped by 3 bases and J by 0 bases, with 14 bases between them. CDR3 length: 16 amino acids. CDR3 sequence: CASSIKEEEVNTEAFF. CDR3 DNA sequence: TGTGCCAGTAGTATTAAAGAGGAGGAGGTGAACACTGAAGCTTTCTTT.

The V gene is TRBV7-9, the J gene TRBJ1-6; the D gene is possibly TRBD1 (5 bases). The CDR3 covers 17 residues. The ends were cut back, 5 bases at V and 5 bases at J, with 19 bases in the middle. The V gene's germline CDR1 is SEHNR and CDR2 FQNEAQ (reference sequence). For the CDR3, the DNA is TGTGCCAGCAGCATAGACCCCCGGGGGTGGCATAATTCACCCCTCCACTTT. Encoded protein: CASSIDPRGWHNSPLHF.

The chain joins TRBV7-3 to TRBJ2-1; 11 positions match TRBD2. The CDR3 spans 20 residues. V lost 4 bases and J lost 2; bases outside the gene matches: 16. Germline V gene lookup returns CDR1 SGHTA and CDR2 FQGTGA. This CDR3 reads CASSSTPGTSGSPTYNEQFF. CDR3 nucleotides: TGTGCCAGCAGCTCGACACCCGGGACTAGCGGCTCCCCTACCTACAATGAGCAGTTCTTC. Combining the CDR3 with reference TRBV7-3 and TRBJ2-1 gives the whole variable domain GAGVSQTPSNKVTEKGKYVELRCDPISGHTALYWYRQSLGQGPEFLIYFQGTGAADDSGLPNDRFFAVRPEGSVSTLKIQRTERGDSAVYLCASSSTPGTSGSPTYNEQFFGPGTRLTVL.

CDR3 sequence: CASSFSGTVNEQYF. The CDR3, as DNA: TGTGCCAGCAGCTTTAGTGGGACAGTCAACGAGCAGTACTTC. The chain has TRBV5-4 and TRBJ2-7, with 7 bases fitting TRBD1. The CDR3 loop spans 14 amino acids. Trimming at V came to 2 bases and at J to 5 bases, leaving 7 bases not matched to a gene. CDR1 is SGHNT, CDR2 YYREEE, per germline (reference sequence).

The rearrangement links TRBV20-1 to TRBJ2-1, with 7 bases identical to TRBD2. Unmatched junction bases numbered 15, after V lost 3 bases and J lost 10 bases. Germline V CDR1 and CDR2: DFQATT, SNEGSKA (reference sequence). The CDR3 totals 15 residues. The CDR3: CSASMVERGFREQFF. The DNA for the CDR3 is TGCAGTGCTAGTATGGTGGAGCGGGGATTTAGGGAGCAGTTCTTC.

The DNA for the CDR3 is TGTGCCACCCGGGGTACAACGGATACGCAGTATTTT. Translating it yields CATRGTTDTQYF. The rearrangement uses TRBV6-6 and TRBJ2-3; maybe TRBD2 (5 bases). This CDR3 is 12 amino acids long. Germline values: CDR1 MNHNY, CDR2 SVGAGI (reference sequence). The V end lost 10 bases, the J end lost 6 bases, and 14 bases lay between the germline ends.

A single count supports this clone. This sequence joins TRBV2 and TRBJ2-3; D unresolved. The CDR3 spans 13 residues. V shed 2 bases and J shed 4 bases, with 7 bases lying between them. The V gene's germline CDR1 is SNHLY and CDR2 FYNNEI. The DNA of the CDR3 is TGTGCCAGCAGTGAATTGCGCGCAGATACGCAGTATTTT. This gives the protein CASSELRADTQYF.

The chain links TRBV2 to TRBJ1-5, with 9 nucleotides matching TRBD1. Trimming cost V 6 bases and J 0 bases; bases outside gene matches: 9. Germline V gene data show CDR1 as SNHLY and CDR2 as FYNNEI. The CDR3 totals 17 residues. Here the CDR3 DNA reads TGTGCCAGCAGACCCAGGACAGGGGAAAATAGCAATCAGCCCCAGCATTTT. This codes for CASRPRTGENSNQPQHF.

The V and J genes are TRBV18 and TRBJ2-3; maybe TRBD1 (6 bases). The germline CDR1 and CDR2 sequences are KGHSH and LQKENI. V lost 2 bases to trimming and J lost 4 bases, with 16 bases between them. This CDR3 spans 16 amino acids. CDR3 coding DNA: TGTGCCAGCTCACCAATTTCAGGGGATGGCGCAGATACGCAGTATTTT. Encoded protein: CASSPISGDGADTQYF.

The gene calls are TRBV7-9 and TRBJ1-4, with D perhaps TRBD1 (6 bases). Germline assignment: CDR1 SEHNR and CDR2 FQNEAQ (reference sequence). The V and J ends lost 5 bases and 4 bases respectively, with 14 bases between them. The CDR3 runs to 15 residues. CDR3 sequence (DNA): TGTGCCAGCAGCCCACGCGGACAGATTAATGAAAAACTGTTTTTT. Protein: CASSPRGQINEKLFF.

The chain's CDR3 is CASSSTGVTGELFF. In DNA, the CDR3 is TGTGCCAGCAGCTCCACAGGGGTCACCGGGGAGCTGTTTTTT. The V and J genes are TRBV7-3 and TRBJ2-2, with TRBD1 matching over 7 bases. This CDR3 spans 14 amino acids. From germline, CDR1 is SGHTA and CDR2 FQGTGA. Trimming took 4 bases from V and 4 from J; bases not matched to a gene: 3.

Points on this clone: At one boundary the junction diverges from the germline segment, which might be a read error. The chain joins TRBV11-2 to TRBJ2-7; 8 nucleotides line up with TRBD1. Germline values: CDR1 SGHAT, CDR2 FQNNGV. The CDR3 consists of 13 residues. CDR3 amino acids: CASSVGQADVTNF. The CDR3 bases are TGTGCCAGCAGCGTGGGACAGGCTGACGTGACCAACTTC.

This chain links TRBV10-3 with TRBJ1-5; D is possibly TRBD1 (5 bases). The CDR3 extends over 16 amino acids. Germline CDR1 and CDR2: ENHRY and SYGVKD. V lost 4 bases and J 0 bases, leaving 13 bases between the germline ends. The CDR3 is CAISAGDSYSNQPQHF. The DNA for the CDR3 is TGTGCCATCAGTGCGGGGGACTCATATAGCAATCAGCCCCAGCATTTT.

J is TRBJ2-2 and V is TRBV19, with 7 bases that match TRBD2. The length of the CDR3 is 16 residues. Germline V gene sequence: CDR1 LNHDA, CDR2 SQIVND (reference sequence). Germline trimming cut 5 bases from V and 5 bases from J; bases unmatched to any gene: 11. In DNA, the CDR3 is TGTGCCAGTAGTCTTCGGGGGGAAGATTTAACCGGGGAGCTGTTTTTT. Residues: CASSLRGEDLTGELFF.

A few counts support this clone. V is TRBV4-3 and J is TRBJ1-6; D unclear. The V gene's germline CDR1 is LGHNA and CDR2 YSLEER. The CDR3 length is 15 residues. Trimming left V 0 bases short and J 5 bases short, with 8 bases between. DNA for the CDR3: TGCGCCAGCAGCCAAGATCGGCAGGATAATTCACCCCTCCACTTT. Amino acids: CASSQDRQDNSPLHF.

V is TRBV6-2 or TRBV6-3 and J is TRBJ1-1; maybe TRBD1 (6 bases). The CDR3 spans 14 residues. Germline CDR1 is MNHEY and CDR2 is SVGEGT. V was cut by 2 bases and J by 10 bases, with 17 bases left in between. CDR3 in DNA: TGTGCCAGCAGTTACCCCCAGGACAGAACCCGAGCTTTCTTT. Protein: CASSYPQDRTRAFF.

The chain uses TRBV4-1 and TRBJ2-3, with 8 bases identical to TRBD2. Germline CDR1 MGHRA, CDR2 YSYEKL. The CDR3 runs 19 residues. The J segment lost 1 base and the V segment lost 4 bases, leaving 16 bases of the junction unmatched. DNA of the CDR3: TGCGCCAGCAGCCGGGCGGGCGGAGCGGGAGCAAGGCGCACAGATACGCAGTATTTT. This translates into CASSRAGGAGARRTDTQYF.

The V call is TRBV7-3, the J call TRBJ2-5, with 7 bases aligning to TRBD1. The CDR3 length is 13 residues. The V and J ends lost 5 bases and 4 bases, in that order; junction bases with no gene match: 4. The germline CDR1 and CDR2 sequences are SGHTA and FQGTGA. CDR3: CASSRNRGETQYF. CDR3 nucleotides: TGTGCCAGCAGCCGTAACAGGGGAGAGACCCAGTACTTC.

The chain is built from TRBV2 and TRBJ2-7, with 9 bases fitting TRBD1. Germline V gene data show CDR1 as SNHLY and CDR2 as FYNNEI. J was trimmed by 5 bases and V by 0 bases; bases with no gene match: 14. CDR3 length: 18 amino acids. The CDR3 spells CASSEAGTPGQGSHEQYF. The CDR3 DNA reads as TGTGCCAGCAGTGAAGCGGGGACTCCGGGACAGGGATCCCACGAGCAGTACTTC.

The rearrangement links TRBV6-6 to TRBJ2-7, with D possibly being TRBD2 (5 bases). V was shortened by 5 bases and J by 5 bases, with 16 bases between the two germline ends. Germline lookup yields CDR1 MNHNY and CDR2 SVGAGI (reference sequence). This CDR3 has 14 amino acids. This CDR3 is CASSRPGDSNEQYF. CDR3 nucleotides: TGTGCCAGCAGTCGCCCCGGGGATTCTAACGAGCAGTACTTC.

This chain links TRBV7-6 with TRBJ1-3; 7 nucleotides align to TRBD1. V shed 0 bases and J 2 bases; nucleotides not matched to a gene: 1. Looked up from germline, CDR1 is SGHVS and CDR2 is FNYEAQ. The length of the CDR3 is 15 residues. The chain's CDR3 is CASSLATGPGNTIYF. In DNA, the CDR3 is TGTGCCAGCAGCTTAGCGACAGGGCCTGGAAACACCATATATTTT.

V gene TRBV20-1 combines with J gene TRBJ2-7, with a weak D call TRBD2 (5 bases). The CDR3 covers 11 residues. Germline loops: CDR1 DFQATT, CDR2 SNEGSKA (reference sequence). Trimming took off 1 base at V and 4 bases at J, with 5 bases between the two ends. This CDR3 is CSARAGYEQYF. The CDR3 DNA reads as TGCAGTGCTAGAGCGGGGTACGAGCAGTACTTC.

This chain connects TRBV27 to TRBJ2-3, with TRBD1 matching 8 bases. CDR3 length: 15 amino acids. V shed 7 bases and J 8 bases; nucleotides not matched to a gene: 14. Germline V gives CDR1 MNHEY, CDR2 SMNVEV (reference sequence). In DNA, the CDR3 is TGTGCCAGCACCCCACAGGGACAGGCGGAGGGTACGCAGTATTTT. Its translation is CASTPQGQAEGTQYF.

This clone occurred once. The chain employs TRBV27 and TRBJ2-7; 11 bases agree with TRBD2. J lost 6 bases, V lost 5 bases, and 3 bases had no gene match. The germline gives CDR1 MNHEY, CDR2 SMNVEV (reference sequence). The length of the CDR3 is 13 residues. DNA of the CDR3: TGTGCCAGCAGTGGGACTAGCGGCGGCGAGCAGTACTTC. Encoded protein: CASSGTSGGEQYF.

The chain uses TRBV5-1 and TRBJ2-1; 12 bases align to TRBD1. V trimming: 1 base; J trimming: 9 bases; junction bases outside the gene matches: 5. The CDR3 totals 15 residues. CDR1 and CDR2 (germline): SGHRS, YFSETQ. The CDR3 loop is CASSLPGTGGTEQFF. In DNA form, the CDR3 reads TGCGCCAGCAGCTTGCCCGGGACAGGGGGCACTGAGCAGTTCTTC. The whole variable domain, remainder taken from reference TRBV5-1 and TRBJ2-1, is KAGVTQTPRYLIKTRGQQVTLSCSPISGHRSVSWYQQTPGQGLQFLFEYFSETQRNKGNFPGRFSGRQFSNSRSEMNVSTLELGDSALYLCASSLPGTGGTEQFFGPGTRLTVL.

CDR3 in DNA: TGTGCCAGTAGTATGGACGGCGGGAGTGGCTACACCTTC. It encodes CASSMDGGSGYTF. The V and J genes are TRBV19 and TRBJ1-2; D not resolved. The ends were cut back, 3 bases at V and 7 bases at J, with 12 bases in the middle. CDR3 size: 13 residues. The V gene's germline CDR1 is LNHDA and CDR2 SQIVND (reference sequence).

The V and J genes are TRBV6-5 and TRBJ2-3; D possibly corresponds to TRBD2 (6 bases). Germline values: CDR1 MNHEY, CDR2 SVGAGI. This CDR3 has 14 amino acids. V was pared by 5 bases and J by 0 bases, with 9 bases between. In nucleotides, the CDR3 is TGTGCCAGCAGTCGGACTATCAGCACAGATACGCAGTATTTT. Translated: CASSRTISTDTQYF.

The CDR3 spells CASIPGQGASTYEQYF. The CDR3 DNA sequence: TGTGCCAGCATCCCGGGACAGGGGGCTTCAACCTACGAGCAGTACTTC. This chain links TRBV11-2 with TRBJ2-7, with 12 nucleotides matching TRBD1. This CDR3 is built from 16 residues. CDR1 SGHAT and CDR2 FQNNGV come from the germline V gene. J gave up 2 bases and V 7 bases, and 9 bases lay outside the gene matches.